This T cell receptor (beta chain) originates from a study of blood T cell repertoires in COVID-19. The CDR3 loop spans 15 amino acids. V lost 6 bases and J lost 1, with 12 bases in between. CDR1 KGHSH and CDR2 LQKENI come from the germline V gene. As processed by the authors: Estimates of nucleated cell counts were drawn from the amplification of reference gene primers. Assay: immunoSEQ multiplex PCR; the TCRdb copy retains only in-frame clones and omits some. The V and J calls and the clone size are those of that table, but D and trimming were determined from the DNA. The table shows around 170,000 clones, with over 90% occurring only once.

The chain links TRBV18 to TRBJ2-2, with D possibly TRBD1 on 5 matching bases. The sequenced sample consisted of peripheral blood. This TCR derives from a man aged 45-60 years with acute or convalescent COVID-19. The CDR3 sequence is CASSRSTENTGELFF. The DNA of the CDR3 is TGTGCCAGCTCTCGATCGACAGAGAACACCGGGGAGCTGTTTTTT.